This TCR beta chain was profiled in a study of cytomegalovirus exposure and HLA in healthy donors. Study-level points and caveats: A subsequent analysis found that TCR clusters from the first cohort also tended to co-occur in the 90 to 150 validation repertoires, with about 95% of cluster scores above 0. As was reported, the classifier diagnosed cytomegalovirus status with high specificity and sensitivity. Many donors carried some public TCRs, although rarity characterized most TCR sequences.

Comments on this clone: Antigen specificity is unknown.

The donors were in the approximately 120-subject validation cohort; that cohort was separate from the approximately 700-subject first cohort. Sequenced by immunoSEQ multiplex PCR; TCRdb stores in-frame clones only, minus some. Of approximately 110,000 clones in the sample, just under 95% were seen once. The V gene lost 0 bases and the J gene lost 2 bases, with 13 bases spanning the gap. The CDR3 has 16 residues. Germline loops: CDR1 SEHNR, CDR2 FQNEAQ (reference sequence). The V call is TRBV7-9, the J call TRBJ1-2; D gene ambiguous. The sample comprised PBMCs. This receptor was identified in a woman younger than 35 in good health and CMV-seronegative. The CDR3 here is CASSLAMPHENYGYTF. Written as DNA, the CDR3 is TGTGCCAGCAGCTTAGCGATGCCCCACGAGAACTATGGCTACACCTTC. The entire variable domain, with the rest obtained from reference TRBV7-9 and TRBJ1-2, is as follows: DTGVSQNPRHKITKRGQNVTFRCDPISEHNRLYWYRQTLGQGPEFLTYFQNEAQLEKSRLLSDRFSAERPKGSFSTLEIQRTEQGDSAMYLCASSLAMPHENYGYTFGSGTRLTVV.